The rows below give T cell receptor beta chains drawn from one sample of a study of blood T cell repertoires in COVID-19. TCRdb's table, derived via immunoSEQ multiplex PCR, lists solely in-frame clones and lacks some. The table records about 120,000 clones, over 60% of them present only once. Sequencing used peripheral blood. The receptors were sampled from a human donor in a cohort sampled during active COVID-19. CDR3s include the opening cysteine and the closing phenylalanine or tryptophan. Fields, in order: V gene, D gene, J gene, clone size, CDR3 protein, CDR3 DNA. A D gene is named only where the DNA matches it firmly. For some rows the clone size is stated as once, few or many, or as a class when expanded; others skip it.

TRBV27,TRBD1,TRBJ1-5,NA,CASKGTAYQPQHF,TGTGCCAGCAAAGGGACAGCATACCAGCCCCAGCATTTT
TRBV13,TRBD1,TRBJ2-7,NA,CASRPTGGPGYEQYF,TGTGCCAGCAGGCCGACAGGGGGCCCAGGCTACGAGCAGTACTTC
TRBV5-4,TRBD1,TRBJ2-7,many,CASSADRGYEQYF,TGTGCCAGCAGCGCCGACAGGGGCTACGAGCAGTACTTC
TRBV7-9,NA,TRBJ2-7,NA,CASSWTASYEQYF,TGTGCCAGCAGCTGGACAGCTTCCTACGAGCAGTACTTC
TRBV7-9,NA,TRBJ2-7,NA,CASSLSGAYEQYF,TGTGCCAGCAGCTTATCAGGGGCCTACGAGCAGTACTTC
TRBV14,NA,TRBJ2-7,NA,CASSQWAGTSYEQYF,TGTGCCAGCAGCCAATGGGCAGGGACTTCCTACGAGCAGTACTTC
TRBV7-2,NA,TRBJ1-2,few,CASSSPGRSYYTF,TGTGCCAGCAGCTCCCCCGGGAGAAGCTACTACACCTTC
TRBV4-1,TRBD1,TRBJ2-5,NA,CASSQPGQGQETQYF,TGCGCCAGCAGCCAGCCGGGACAGGGTCAAGAGACCCAGTACTTC
TRBV12-3/TRBV12-4,NA,TRBJ2-7,few,CASSSESLGEQYF,TGTGCCAGCAGTTCGGAGAGCTTGGGCGAGCAGTACTTC
TRBV6-6,NA,TRBJ2-6,NA,CASSRAGPGANVLTF,TGTGCCAGCAGCCGAGCAGGGCCAGGGGCCAACGTCCTGACTTTC
TRBV9,NA,TRBJ1-4,NA,CASSPPGGGARSNEKLFF,TGTGCCAGCAGCCCACCCGGAGGGGGGGCTAGATCTAATGAAAAACTGTTTTTT